A single sample is the source of the 14 T cell receptor beta chains below, sequenced in a study of CD8+ T cells in alopecia areata. cDNA reverse transcribed from extracted RNA served as the sequencing template. Method: immunoSEQ multiplex PCR; TCRdb's copy keeps in-frame clones and lacks some. The sample shows 150,000 or so clones, roughly 50% of them seen only once. The sequencing sample was made of CD4+ T cells sorted from blood. Receptors were obtained from a human donor with alopecia areata.

This clone was recorded only once. The chain uses TRBV27 and TRBJ2-7; D is unclear. V was pared by 5 bases and J by 1 base, with 12 bases between. Germline V lookup: CDR1 MNHEY, CDR2 SMNVEV (reference sequence). The CDR3 covers 14 residues. As DNA, the CDR3 is TGTGCCAGCAGTCCCCCAAGGAGATCCTACGAGCAGTACTTC. This sequence encodes CASSPPRRSYEQYF.

CDR3 loop: CASSQDHPGQGRNKQYF. The CDR3 nucleotides read TGCGCCAGCAGCCAAGATCACCCGGGACAGGGAAGGAACAAGCAGTACTTC. The chain links TRBV4-1 to TRBJ2-7; 9 bases fit TRBD1. The germline CDR1 and CDR2 sequences are MGHRA and YSYEKL. The ends lost 0 bases at V and 8 bases at J; junction bases unmatched: 14. The CDR3 totals 17 residues.

J is TRBJ2-7 and V is TRBV4-2; D gene uncertain. Germline-derived CDR1 and CDR2 are LGHNA and YNFKEQ. V gave up 0 bases and J gave up 5 bases, with 11 bases separating them. The CDR3 loop spans 14 amino acids. The CDR3 DNA reads TGTGCCAGCAGCCAAGACACCTCGTTCAACGAGCAGTACTTC. This encodes CASSQDTSFNEQYF.

The CDR3 bases are TGTGCCAGCAGTTCGCTACAGGGGCCTCCATACAATGAGCAGTTCTTC. Its protein is CASSSLQGPPYNEQFF. The genes are TRBV27 and TRBJ2-1; 7 bases are shared with TRBD1. Unmatched junction bases numbered 10, after V lost 4 bases and J lost 4 bases. CDR3 length: 16 residues. Germline assignment: CDR1 MNHEY and CDR2 SMNVEV (reference sequence).

The genes are TRBV5-1 and TRBJ2-6, with TRBD1 matching over 8 bases. V dropped 2 bases and J dropped 2; count of bases not matched to a gene: 9. Germline V gene lookup returns CDR1 SGHRS and CDR2 YFSETQ. The CDR3 runs 18 residues. The CDR3 nucleotides read TGCGCCAGCAGCTTTCGAGGACAGGGCGAAACTGGGGCCAACGTCCTGACTTTC. Protein product: CASSFRGQGETGANVLTF.

This clone was counted a single time. The chain employs TRBV2 and TRBJ2-5, with 10 bases lining up with TRBD2. The germline V gene encodes CDR1 SNHLY and CDR2 FYNNEI. The CDR3 sequence is 15 residues long. Trimming removed 7 bases from V and 2 bases from J; junction bases left unmatched: 7. Here the CDR3 DNA reads TGTGCCAGCACGGTGACTAGCGGGTTTCAAGAGACCCAGTACTTC. Translation gives CASTVTSGFQETQYF.

The rearrangement joins TRBV2 to TRBJ2-5; 7 bases line up with TRBD2. Germline trimming cut 7 bases from V and 2 bases from J; bases unmatched to any gene: 7. CDR1 is SNHLY, CDR2 FYNNEI, per germline. The CDR3 is 14 amino acids. The chain's CDR3 is CASTQAGLQETQYF. CDR3 DNA: TGTGCCAGCACCCAAGCGGGACTACAAGAGACCCAGTACTTC. Combining the CDR3 with reference TRBV2 and TRBJ2-5 gives the whole variable domain EPEVTQTPSHQVTQMGQEVILRCVPISNHLYFYWYRQILGQKVEFLVSFYNNEISEKSEIFDDQFSVERPDGSNFTLKIRSTKLEDSAMYFCASTQAGLQETQYFGPGTRLLVL.

Turning to this clone: Its ends do not fully match the called genes, so a read error is possible. The genes are TRBV29-1 and TRBJ1-1; maybe TRBD1 (5 bases). The CDR3 extends over 10 amino acids. Germline CDR1 and CDR2: SQVTM and ANQGSEA. Here the CDR3 DNA reads TGTGGGGGATTGAACACTGAAGCTTTCTTT. Translating it yields CGGLNTEAFF.

J is TRBJ2-1 and V is TRBV10-3, with 9 bases matching TRBD1. CDR1 ENHRY and CDR2 SYGVKD come from the germline V gene. This CDR3 has 16 residues. V dropped 2 bases and J dropped 9; count of bases not matched to a gene: 11. CDR3 region: CAISEGTGTGIPEQFF. The CDR3 nucleotides read TGTGCCATCAGTGAGGGGACCGGGACAGGGATACCTGAGCAGTTCTTC.

The chain is built from TRBV25-1 and TRBJ2-1; D may be TRBD1 (6 bases). The CDR3 runs 15 residues. Deletions cut 2 bases from V and 4 bases from J, with 12 bases between. The germline V gene has CDR1 MGHDK and CDR2 SYGVNS. CDR3 nucleotide sequence: TGTGCCAGCAGTGAAACAGGGCCGTTTTACAATGAGCAGTTCTTC. This sequence encodes CASSETGPFYNEQFF.

J is TRBJ2-7 and V is TRBV7-2; D gene unclear. The CDR3 runs to 15 residues. The V and J ends lost 5 bases and 0 bases respectively, with 14 bases between them. Germline CDR1 SGHTA, CDR2 FQGNSA. The CDR3 is CASSIRLGSSYEQYF. CDR3 DNA: TGTGCCAGCAGCATCCGACTGGGTAGCTCCTACGAGCAGTACTTC.

V usage is TRBV29-1 and J usage is TRBJ1-1; D is uncertain. Between the trimmed V and J ends, which lost 5 bases and 1 base, there was a span of 14 bases. Germline loops: CDR1 SQVTM, CDR2 ANQGSEA. This CDR3 region has 14 residues. The CDR3 loop reads CSVMEQLTNTEAFF. CDR3 DNA sequence: TGCAGCGTTATGGAACAGCTCACGAACACTGAAGCTTTCTTT.

Worth noting for this clone: The same CDR3 also results from other DNA sequences found in this sample. This chain joins TRBV30 and TRBJ2-5, with D hard to call. The V gene's germline CDR1 is GTSNPN and CDR2 SVGIG (reference sequence). The CDR3 covers 11 residues. Between the trimmed V and J ends, which lost 0 bases and 5 bases, there was a span of 4 bases. As DNA, the CDR3 is TGTGCCTGGAGTGTAAGGGAGACCCAGTACTTC. Translating it yields CAWSVRETQYF.

The chain employs TRBV6-5 and TRBJ2-3; 8 bases map to TRBD2. V gave up 6 bases and J gave up 3 bases; unmatched junction bases: 5. In germline, CDR1 is MNHEY, CDR2 SVGAGI. The CDR3 loop spans 14 amino acids. The CDR3 nucleotides read TGTGCCAGCAGGACCGCTAGCGGGACAGATACGCAGTATTTT. Its translation is CASRTASGTDTQYF.